The clone carrying this T cell receptor (beta chain) is labeled medium-sized (0.01 to 0.1%). Its antigen remains unknown. The CDR3 is made up of 14 amino acids. V gave up 6 bases and J gave up 2 bases; unmatched junction bases: 6. Germline V gene sequence: CDR1 MNHEY, CDR2 SVGAGI. The data originate from a study of graft-versus-host responses after intestinal transplantation. Study-level findings and limits: Some GvH clones were seen earlier in gut or blood, suggesting intestinal origin. Early post-transplant HvG declines tracked with peak circulating GvH clone levels.

Here immunoSEQ multiplex PCR was the method, and the copy in TCRdb shows in-frame clones only, minus some. In the table there are more than 13,000 clones, around 64% of which are singletons. To release intraepithelial and lamina propria lymphocytes, the graft tissue was processed. Material: ileum tissue, obtained around 98 weeks after intestinal transplantation. This clonotype was sampled from a human patient who received an intestinal transplant, so some T cells may come from the graft donor. J is TRBJ2-7 and V is TRBV6-5; TRBD1 matches at 8 bases. CDR3 in amino acids: CASRGTGTAYEQYF. The CDR3 nucleotides read TGTGCCAGCAGGGGGACAGGTACCGCCTACGAGCAGTACTTC.